Listed below are T cell receptor beta chains from one sample, sequenced in a study of cytomegalovirus exposure and HLA in healthy donors. The method was immunoSEQ multiplex PCR; TCRdb's version includes in-frame clones alone and lacks a portion of them. The sample lists under 150,000 clones, over 70% occurring once. The sample was PBMCs. The source of these receptors is a man aged 35 to 55 in good health and CMV-seropositive. The CDR3 runs from the conserved cysteine through the conserved F or W. The D gene is left open where the match is weak. The listing skips clone size in some rows; elsewhere it reads once, few, many or a size class.

abundance,d_gene,v_gene,j_gene,CDR3aa,CDR3nt
few,TRBD1,TRBV2,TRBJ1-1,CASKGQGYTEAFF,TGTGCCAGCAAAGGACAGGGGTATACTGAAGCTTTCTTT
.,.,TRBV6-1,TRBJ1-4,CASSDRSTNEKLFF,TGTGCCAGCAGTGACAGGTCAACTAATGAAAAACTGTTTTTT
few,TRBD1,TRBV18,TRBJ1-5,CASSPTGGNQPQHF,TGTGCCAGCTCACCGACAGGGGGGAATCAGCCCCAGCATTTT
.,TRBD1,TRBV6-5,TRBJ1-3,CASSRDRGSGNTIYF,TGTGCCAGCAGCCGGGACAGGGGGTCCGGAAACACCATATATTTT
.,TRBD2,TRBV5-4,TRBJ2-5,CASRLGLAGSGTQYF,TGTGCCAGCAGGCTGGGGCTAGCGGGGTCGGGGACCCAGTACTTC
.,TRBD2,TRBV28,TRBJ2-1,CASSFGTSGVNEQFF,TGTGCCAGCAGTTTTGGGACTAGCGGGGTCAATGAGCAGTTCTTC
few,.,TRBV10-2,TRBJ1-5,CASSESRAGSNQPQHF,TGCGCCAGCAGTGAGTCTCGAGCTGGTAGCAATCAGCCCCAGCATTTT
once,.,TRBV11-2,TRBJ2-7,CASSFQQGHTLEQYF,TGTGCCAGCAGCTTCCAACAGGGACATACGTTGGAGCAGTACTTC
few,TRBD1,TRBV6-5,TRBJ2-7,CASRSFTGGSYEQYF,TGTGCCAGCAGGTCCTTTACAGGGGGCTCCTACGAGCAGTACTTC
.,TRBD2,TRBV4-2,TRBJ2-1,CASSQDTPSGRNYNEQFF,TGTGCCAGCAGCCAAGATACCCCTAGCGGACGGAACTACAATGAGCAGTTCTTC
once,.,TRBV7-9,TRBJ2-1,CASSLEGQYNEQFF,TGTGCCAGCAGCTTGGAGGGACAGTACAATGAGCAGTTCTTC
.,TRBD2,TRBV25-1,TRBJ2-1,CASSGLAGGHNEQFF,TGTGCCAGCAGTGGACTAGCGGGGGGGCACAATGAGCAGTTCTTC
.,TRBD1,TRBV30,TRBJ2-7,CAWSGDRGRRAYEQYF,TGTGCCTGGAGTGGGGACAGGGGGCGGCGGGCCTACGAGCAGTACTTC
.,TRBD2,TRBV4-1,TRBJ2-5,CASSQDGVGGVQETQYF,TGCGCCAGCAGCCAAGATGGAGTCGGGGGGGTCCAAGAGACCCAGTACTTC